The 24 T cell receptor beta chains below were found in one sample sequenced in a study of blood T cells in healthy people across ages. Next came a second PCR, run for about 7 to 12 cycles, which used a sample-barcoded 5' primer along with a J-beta primer mix. TCRdb processed the 5' RACE reads anew with MiXCR; each CDR3 protein has one entry. This table has 550,000 to 800,000 distinct CDR3 sequences, approximately 29% appearing once. Material: blood. Receptors originate from a woman aged 80 or older in good health.

This chain connects TRBV20-1 to TRBJ2-4; D is perhaps TRBD2 (6 bases). The J call is doubtful: the DNA matches TRBJ2-7 better. This CDR3 comprises 13 residues. From germline, CDR1 is DFQATT and CDR2 SNEGSKA (reference sequence). The chain's CDR3 is CSANRRLVGEQYF. CDR3 bases: TGCAGTGCCAACCGACGACTAGTCGGCGAGCAGTACTTC.

This clonotype was picked up a small number of times. A read error may account for a junction end that differs from germline. V gene TRBV27 combines with J gene TRBJ2-5; 8 bases line up with TRBD1. The CDR3 contains 15 residues. CDR1 and CDR2 (germline): MNHEY, SMNVEV (reference sequence). CDR3 sequence reads: CASSSRGQDFETRYF. CDR3 sequence (DNA): TGTGCCAGCAGTTCAAGGGGACAGGACTTCGAGACCCGGTACTTC.

Turning to this clonotype: This may arise from a read error, as a much more abundant clone is one base away. The chain links TRBV7-8 to TRBJ2-7; D remains unclear. V gave up 5 bases and J gave up 6 bases, with 11 bases separating them. The CDR3 covers 12 residues. Per germline, CDR1 SGHVS and CDR2 FQNEAQ. The CDR3 sequence is CASSAAGCEQYF. CDR3 nucleotide sequence: TGTGCCAGCAGCGCAGCAGGTTGCGAGCAGTACTTC.

The V call is TRBV12-5, the J call TRBJ2-5, with unresolved D. Per the germline V gene, CDR1 is LGHNT and CDR2 is FRNRAP. This CDR3 spans 12 amino acids. Trimming stripped 2 bases from V and 5 bases from J, with 6 bases between. The CDR3 sequence: CASGLRIETQYF. DNA for the CDR3: TGTGCTAGTGGTTTGCGTATCGAGACCCAGTACTTC.

This clonotype was counted ten times or more. This sequence joins TRBV20-1 and TRBJ2-1, with TRBD2 as a possible D gene (5 bases). Germline assignment: CDR1 DFQATT and CDR2 SNEGSKA (reference sequence). This CDR3 has 15 amino acids. The V end lost 2 bases, the J end lost 9 bases, and 20 bases lay between the germline ends. The CDR3 loop is CSARPPSPNGGEQFF. The CDR3 DNA reads TGCAGTGCTAGACCTCCTAGCCCCAACGGCGGTGAGCAGTTCTTC.

DNA of the CDR3: TGTGCCAGCAGTGAATTCCGGGGGGATTCACCCCTCCACTTT. Its protein is CASSEFRGDSPLHF. The gene calls are TRBV6-1 and TRBJ1-6; TRBD1 is a possible D gene (5 bases). The CDR3 covers 14 residues. Germline CDR1 reads MNHNS; CDR2 reads SASEGT. Trimming removed 2 bases at V and 8 bases at J, with 10 bases between.

This clonotype has at least ten counts. The chain couples TRBV5-1 to TRBJ2-3, with 7 bases that match TRBD1. V was clipped by 5 bases and J by 6 bases; unmatched bases: 9. The germline V gene encodes CDR1 SGHRS and CDR2 YFSETQ. This CDR3 has 14 residues. The CDR3 reads CASSPTGMADTQYF. The CDR3 bases are TGCGCCAGCAGTCCGACAGGGATGGCGGATACGCAGTATTTT.

This clonotype was found a few times. The chain combines TRBV29-1 with TRBJ1-5, with D maybe TRBD1 (5 bases). The CDR3 loop spans 13 amino acids. V gave up 3 bases and J gave up 9 bases, with 15 bases separating them. The germline V gene has CDR1 SQVTM and CDR2 ANQGSEA. The CDR3 is CSVDLGAGAPQHF. As DNA, the CDR3 is TGCAGCGTTGATCTTGGGGCTGGGGCGCCCCAGCATTTT. Supplemented by reference TRBV29-1 and TRBJ1-5, the full variable domain reads SAVISQKPSRDICQRGTSLTIQCQVDSQVTMMFWYRQQPGQSLTLIATANQGSEATYESGFVIDKFPISRPNLTFSTLTVSNMSPEDSSIYLCSVDLGAGAPQHFGDGTRLSIL.

V is TRBV25-1 and J is TRBJ1-1; D gene unclear. Germline V lookup: CDR1 MGHDK, CDR2 SYGVNS. Deletions cut 1 base from V and 3 bases from J, with 9 bases between. The CDR3 runs to 14 residues. As DNA, the CDR3 is TGTGCCAGCAGTGAATCTTTCCTGGACACTGAAGCTTTCTTT. The encoded protein is CASSESFLDTEAFF.

The chain links TRBV7-2 to TRBJ2-1; 9 bases line up with TRBD2. Germline values: CDR1 SGHTA, CDR2 FQGNSA. The CDR3 is 16 amino acids. The J segment lost 9 bases and the V segment lost 2 bases, leaving 11 bases of the junction unmatched. CDR3 amino acids: CASSLKGTSPPVEQFF. The CDR3 bases are TGTGCCAGCAGCTTAAAGGGGACTAGCCCCCCGGTTGAGCAGTTCTTC. Supplemented by reference TRBV7-2 and TRBJ2-1, the full variable domain reads GAGVSQSPSNKVTEKGKDVELRCDPISGHTALYWYRQSLGQGLEFLIYFQGNSAPDKSGLPSDRFSAERTGGSVSTLTIQRTQQEDSAVYLCASSLKGTSPPVEQFFGPGTRLTVL.

Worth noting for this clonotype: This may stem from a read error, because a much larger clone lies one nucleotide away. The V gene is TRBV9, the J gene TRBJ2-1; D could derive from TRBD1 or TRBD2 (5 bases each). Germline V gene sequence: CDR1 SGDLS, CDR2 YYNGEE. The CDR3 loop spans 17 amino acids. The CDR3, as DNA: TGTGCCAGCGGCGTAACCCCTGGGGGAAGCTCCTACAATGAGCAGTTCTTC. Encoded protein: CASGVTPGGSSYNEQFF.

This clonotype was seen repeatedly, ten times or more. The V call is TRBV20-1, the J call TRBJ2-5, with D possibly TRBD1 on 6 matching bases. V lost 3 bases to trimming and J lost 3 bases, with 8 bases between them. This CDR3 region has 12 residues. Germline V gene data show CDR1 as DFQATT and CDR2 as SNEGSKA (reference sequence). In DNA form, the CDR3 reads TGCAGTGCTAGTAACAGGGAAGAGACCCAGTACTTC. Translating gives CSASNREETQYF.

This clonotype was seen at least ten times. V and J are TRBV20-1 and TRBJ2-5, with D unclear. Trimming took 6 bases from V and 1 from J, leaving 9 bases between them. Germline V CDR1 and CDR2: DFQATT, SNEGSKA (reference sequence). CDR3 length: 12 residues. The DNA of the CDR3 is TGCAGTGCCACTCTGGCCCAAGAGACCCAGTACTTC. This encodes CSATLAQETQYF.

V and J are TRBV29-1 and TRBJ1-2; D gene ambiguous. Germline assignment: CDR1 SQVTM and CDR2 ANQGSEA. Between the trimmed V and J ends, which lost 7 bases and 2 bases, there was a span of 14 bases. The CDR3 is made up of 13 amino acids. The CDR3 loop is CSAPLRGNYGYTF. CDR3 nucleotides: TGCAGCGCCCCTTTACGGGGAAACTATGGCTACACCTTC.

At least ten counts were recorded for this clonotype. The chain couples TRBV4-2 to TRBJ2-5; 8 nucleotides match TRBD2. The CDR3 contains 15 residues. J lost 1 base, V lost 1 base, and 2 bases had no gene match. CDR1 LGHNA and CDR2 YNFKEQ come from the germline V gene. The CDR3 DNA follows: TGTGCCAGCAGCCAAGGAGCGGGGGTCCAAGAGACCCAGTACTTC. Its protein is CASSQGAGVQETQYF.

This clonotype occurred many times. The genes are TRBV7-2 and TRBJ2-5; the match to TRBD2 covers 11 bases. The J segment lost 3 bases and the V segment lost 2 bases, leaving 11 bases of the junction unmatched. In germline, CDR1 is SGHTA, CDR2 FQGNSA. CDR3 size: 18 residues. The DNA of the CDR3 is TGTGCCAGCAGCTTAAGTAGCGGGGGGGTTGGTTACAAAGAGACCCAGTACTTC. It specifies CASSLSSGGVGYKETQYF.

This clonotype occurred a few times. The J gene is TRBJ1-5, the V gene TRBV7-2; D unresolved. V was pared by 5 bases and J by 5 bases, with 13 bases between. Germline CDR1 is SGHTA and CDR2 is FQGNSA. The CDR3 is 14 amino acids. CDR3 in DNA: TGTGCCAGCAGCCTTAGTTGGAGGGATCAGCCCCAGCATTTT. Its translation: CASSLSWRDQPQHF.

Only a few counts were recorded for this clonotype. The genes are TRBV29-1 and TRBJ2-3; 8 bases line up with TRBD2. The CDR3 has 15 residues. The V gene's germline CDR1 is SQVTM and CDR2 ANQGSEA. V was pared by 1 base and J by 2 bases, with 5 bases of the junction left unmatched. The CDR3 DNA sequence: TGCAGCGTTGAAGGACGGGGGGGGGCCACAGATACGCAGTATTTT. Its protein product is CSVEGRGGATDTQYF.

Note on this clonotype: A much larger clone lies a single base off, so this may be a read error. V gene TRBV6-2 or TRBV6-3 combines with J gene TRBJ2-7; 7 bases are shared with TRBD1. CDR1 is MNHEY, CDR2 SVGEGT, per germline. V shed 7 bases and J 3 bases; nucleotides not matched to a gene: 12. The CDR3 contains 15 residues. For the CDR3, the DNA is TGTGCCAGCACTCGAGGACAGGAAATTTGCTACGAGCAGTACTTC. Translation: CASTRGQEICYEQYF.

There are a few counts of this clonotype. In nucleotides, the CDR3 is TGTGCCAGCAGCGTCCGGGACAGGGGATCCTATAATTCACCCCTCCACTTT. Translated, it gives CASSVRDRGSYNSPLHF. This chain joins TRBV7-2 and TRBJ1-6; 10 nucleotides agree with TRBD1. V lost 5 bases and J lost 1; bases outside the gene matches: 5. The length of the CDR3 is 17 residues. Germline loops: CDR1 SGHTA, CDR2 FQGNSA.

V usage is TRBV7-2 and J usage is TRBJ2-7; D not resolved. Deletions cut 5 bases from V and 0 bases from J, with 11 bases between. This CDR3 is built from 14 residues. Germline lookup yields CDR1 SGHTA and CDR2 FQGNSA. The CDR3 protein is CASSPNLLSYEQYF. CDR3 nucleotides: TGTGCCAGCAGCCCTAACCTTCTCTCCTACGAGCAGTACTTC.

In its sample, this clonotype was seen many times. The chain joins TRBV7-2 to TRBJ2-7; TRBD2 matches at 9 bases. CDR3 length: 15 amino acids. Per germline, CDR1 SGHTA and CDR2 FQGNSA. V gave up 3 bases and J gave up 7 bases; unmatched junction bases: 10. CDR3 DNA sequence: TGTGCCAGCAGCTTCTTCGCGGGGGGGCAATGGGAGCAGTACTTC. Translated: CASSFFAGGQWEQYF.

This clonotype appeared a few times. J is TRBJ2-3 and V is TRBV6-2 or TRBV6-3; 12 bases line up with TRBD2. CDR1 and CDR2 (germline): MNHEY, SVGEGT. V shed 8 bases, J shed 6 bases, and the junction held 3 bases outside the gene matches. This CDR3 contains 13 residues. The CDR3 here is CASRTSGKDTQYF. The CDR3 region has the DNA TGTGCCAGCCGGACTAGCGGGAAGGATACGCAGTATTTT.

V usage is TRBV20-1 and J usage is TRBJ1-5, with a possible D match to TRBD1 (6 bases). This CDR3 is 13 amino acids long. CDR1 DFQATT and CDR2 SNEGSKA come from the germline V gene (reference sequence). V was pared by 6 bases and J by 5 bases, with 14 bases between. CDR3 amino acids: CSANRQDYQPQHF. As DNA, the CDR3 is TGCAGTGCCAACCGACAGGACTATCAGCCCCAGCATTTT.